This T cell receptor beta chain was recovered during a study of neoadjuvant nivolumab and ipilimumab in lung cancer. Looking at the study overall: The combination arm added day-1 ipilimumab 1 mg/kg to nivolumab 3 mg/kg on days 1, 15, 29.

Profiled with immunoSEQ multiplex PCR; TCRdb holds only in-frame clones, not every one. Of approximately 17,000 clones in the sample, around 80% were seen once. The source is an adult with non-small cell lung cancer. The material sequenced was tumor tissue, taken after neoadjuvant nivolumab, alone or with ipilimumab, at or shortly before surgery.

CDR3 in DNA: TGCGCCAGTCAGACAGGCGATTCCTACGAGCAGTACTTC. It specifies CASQTGDSYEQYF. This chain connects TRBV10-2 to TRBJ2-7, with a weak D call TRBD1 (6 bases). The CDR3 contains 13 residues. The germline V gene has CDR1 WSHSY and CDR2 SAAADI. V dropped 9 bases and J dropped 1 base, with 13 bases sitting between them.